The sequence of this T cell receptor (beta chain) was determined in a study of shared clonotypes between healthy human individuals (dated by TCRdb to the early 2020s). Describing the broader study: The cohort included three men and a couple of women between 18 and 49 years of age. To increase sequencing depth and limit assay-specific biases, TCR repertoire library preparation and sequencing were carried out by different laboratories using diverse techniques. To estimate repertoire size and how much clonotype sharing occurs between individuals, the study deeply sequenced the blood TCR repertoires of several healthy adults. Each donor's leukapheresis produced roughly between roughly 0.85 and 10 billion PBMCs. For each donor, CD4 naive and CD4 memory were each given three plates, CD8 naive was given two plates, and CD8 memory was given one plate. General findings and caveats noted by the study authors: Pairwise subsampling indicated that sequencing depth was expected to affect the degree of clonotype sharing among donors. Naive subsets generally had larger estimated clonotype richness than memory subsets did. Across a handful of donors, around 5% of naive CD4, roughly 3.5% of naive CD8, 2.3% of memory CD4, and approximately 0.42% of memory CD8 clonotypes were shared. Even with the large sequencing depth, rarefaction of the sorted-subset datasets indicated that sequencing was incomplete. Sampling was limited to blood, and TCR repertoires in tissue likely differ from TCR repertoires in blood. Because the study included only a small number of donors, the genetic and exposure-history diversity represented was limited. Clonotypes shared by all four sorted-subset donors showed higher generation probabilities than non-shared clonotypes.

A remark on this clone: Its antigen is not yet known. One base away there is no much larger clone; base qualities are not given.

According to the germline V gene (reference sequence), CDR1 reads LNHDA and CDR2 reads SQIVND. V and J are truncated by 5 bases and 4 bases respectively, leaving an intervening sequence of 11 bases. Measured from the cysteine to the phenylalanine, the CDR3 is 13 residues long. Only the CDR3 DNA stays, 39 bases, in frame from base 1. Donors were healthy HIV-negative adults with no recently reported acute infections or vaccinations. All donors were Caucasian adults living in Nashville, Tennessee, USA. CD4+ T cells were enriched by magnetic negative selection, after which naive cells were positively selected on CD45RA and the negative fraction was taken as the memory subset. After blood collection by leukapheresis, PBMCs were isolated using Ficoll-Histopaque density gradient centrifugation and then cryopreserved in the vapor phase of liquid nitrogen. Analytical flow cytometry was used to check the purity and quantity of each magnetically sorted T cell population. Genomic DNA was isolated from each sorted fraction and quantified by UV absorbance on a Nanodrop 2000c.

Using the deep immunoSEQ assay, multiplex PCR amplified TCR CDR3 regions from genomic DNA. Extracted genomic DNA from each cell subset was spread evenly across all wells of several immunoSEQ 96-well plates, with each plate serving as a replicate. For sorted subsets, each replicate PCR was loaded with 150 to 250 ng genomic DNA, equivalent to 25,000 to 35,000 T cell genomes. The purified libraries were quantified using a Qubit 3.0 fluorometer, sized with a Bioanalyzer 2100, and then quantified again using the KAPA Library Quantification kit. Every immunoSEQ 96-well plate was sequenced on a dedicated single-read 150-cycle Illumina NextSeq 550 flow cell. The authors' pipeline ran thus. The immunoSEQ output contained only junctional sequences without quality scores, so filtering could not match that applied to full-length reads. To assign V/J genes and CDR3, sequences were annotated against IMGT germline references using PyIR, a Python wrapper for IgBLAST v1.9. Any read was removed if the V/J assignment was weak (E-value above 1e-6), the CDR3 was missing, or the read contained stop codons, out-of-frame junctions, or ambiguous translated residues. A V3J clonotype was defined by an identical inferred V gene, J gene, and CDR3 amino acid sequence. The percentage overlap between two repertoires was calculated by dividing the number of shared unique clonotypes by the size of the smaller repertoire. Three approaches were used to assess repertoire richness: RTK rarefaction, the Chao1 estimator, and Recon v2.1 estimates of unobserved clonotypes. OLGA was used to compute generation probabilities for all TCRbeta clonotypes that the gDNA method yielded from a handful of donors. TCRdb stores this immuneACCESS table with in-frame sequences only. Part of the clones is absent; in the studies checked, under half of the shortfall reflects unresolved V genes, and no reason is known for the rest. V and J calls and clone size come straight from that table; D and trimming were deduced from the DNA. Present in this sample are 2 million to 3 million clones, approximately 92% of which were seen just once. Of the sample, around 0.14% is held by the ten largest clones.

The receptor was isolated from a man aged 18-30 years in good health. The chain employs TRBV19 and TRBJ1-2, with the D gene not clear enough to name. Sequencing input: naive CD4+ T cells sorted from blood. The cell subset or site label for this specimen denotes: CD45RA+ positively selected. The DNA is as follows: TGTGCCAGTAGTCCGACCCCACCCTATGGCTACACCTTC. Translation gives CASSPTPPYGYTF.